This is a list of T cell receptor beta chains from one sample in a study of response to subunit inactivated influenza vaccine. TCRdb re-called the RT-PCR reads through MiXCR, storing one row per CDR3 protein. The sample consists of about 520,000 distinct CDR3 sequences, less than 7.5% of them appearing once. The sequencing used PBMCs from blood, collected around 25 months after vaccination. The receptors come from a man aged 50 to 69 who received an inactivated influenza vaccine. The CDR3 runs from the conserved cysteine through the conserved F or W. The order of the fields is J gene, V gene, CDR3 protein.

TRBJ1-1 TRBV20-1 CSARVGGVTEAFF
TRBJ2-1 TRBV6-1 CASSEGRGGPNGQFF
TRBJ2-7 TRBV12-3/TRBV12-4 CASGAPGTGRNEQYF
TRBJ2-2 TRBV6-5 CASSYRFGELFF
TRBJ2-1 TRBV9 CASSGTSGSSYNEQFF
TRBJ1-4 TRBV28 CASTYTGGRRNEKLFF
TRBJ2-7 TRBV7-6 CASSLAVRLALSSYEQYF
TRBJ1-5 TRBV4-1 CASSQTRGYNQPQHF
TRBJ2-4 TRBV11-2 CASSLDSSGGIAKNIQYF
TRBJ1-1 TRBV16 CASSQWIGGDTEAFF
TRBJ1-2 TRBV20-1 CSAHGGGGYGYTF
TRBJ2-1 TRBV5-1 CASSLEPASSYNEQFF
TRBJ2-3 TRBV7-8 CASSFLLPAGVTDTQYF
TRBJ1-3 TRBV10-3 CAISPGTGNTIYF
TRBJ1-3 TRBV2 CASSELLGGNTIYF
TRBJ1-3 TRBV14 CASSQALSTASGNTIYF
TRBJ2-1 TRBV7-8 CASSHEQLSYNEQFF
TRBJ1-4 TRBV6-2/TRBV6-3 CASSSDGAFNEKLFF
TRBJ1-2 TRBV10-3 CAIRSRDSHGYTF
TRBJ2-2 TRBV28 CASRGGTLNTGELFF
TRBJ2-2 TRBV5-8 CASSPALRSYTGELFF
TRBJ2-3 TRBV6-1 CASRPLRGPDTQYF
TRBJ2-7 TRBV6-1 CASRPGPAYEQYF
TRBJ1-4 TRBV28 CASRRQNLNEKLFF
TRBJ2-5 TRBV5-1 CASSYAGTSGGAVSQETQYF
TRBJ2-5 TRBV20-1 CSARGRGPQETQYF
TRBJ1-2 TRBV20-1 CSASERGQGLNYGYTF
TRBJ1-6 TRBV4-2 CASSQRRTMESPLHF